This section outlines one T cell receptor (beta chain) sequence together with its context. This clone was seen only once. It has no known antigen specificity. Within one base of it there is no much larger clone, and no base qualities were kept. The CDR3 regions of human TCRbeta chains were analyzed by immunosequencing. The source study handled its data this way. Repertoire TCRs were checked for matches against a reference library of SARS-CoV-2-specific TCRs that had been generated using the MIRA antigen-specificity platform. Breadth was defined as the fraction of unique TCRs that were SARS-CoV-2-associated. Depth was defined as the fraction of total T cells that were SARS-CoV-2-associated. Using the MIRA data, each spike-specific TCR was mapped to the spike region that the TCR reacts to and placed in a CD4 or CD8 class. Log10-transformed breadth and depth values were compared by one-way ANOVA with Sidak's multiple comparisons tests. Not all clones reach the TCRdb copy of this immuneACCESS table, which keeps in-frame sequences only. Checked studies attribute under half of the gap to unresolved V genes and leave the rest unexplained. That table supplies the V and J calls and clone size; D and trimming were determined from the DNA. In this sample the table shows 80,000 to 100,000 clones, around 86% of which occur a single time. Of the sample, roughly 6.3% is held by the ten largest clones.

Trimming costs V 4 bases and J 1 base, and their ends lie 17 bases apart. The germline V gene specifies SGHRS as CDR1 and YFSETQ as CDR2. From the cysteine through the phenylalanine, the CDR3 covers 16 amino acids. Here the CDR3 DNA is all that survives: 48 bases in frame from base 1. This specimen belongs to a study of T cell responses to AZD1222 COVID-19 vaccine (dated by TCRdb to the early 2020s). Background for the entire study: AZD1222 recipients whose second dose came at about 4 weeks and those whose second dose came at about 12 weeks were combined into one group, since spike-specific TCR depth and breadth did not differ between the two schedules. A total of about 230 trial participants underwent TCR sequencing, of whom some 210 received two doses of AZD1222 and about 25 received two doses of the MenACWY control vaccine. Trial participants were enrolled into age subgroups of 18-55, 56-69 and 70-plus years, which contained about 160, 30 and 59 TCR-sequenced participants, respectively.

This specimen's time point label, interpreted: baseline before first vaccination. Vaccinee samples were obtained from the UK trials COV001 and COV002, which included a single-blind randomized controlled phase 2/3 trial of AZD1222 (ChAdOx1 nCoV-19) in healthy adults. For TCRbeta chain sequencing, PBMC samples were collected from trial participants at day 0 and at day 28 after the second dose. The research as a whole found: The 56-69-year group was small, and its depth increase did not reach significance, likely because of low power. Conclusions about previously exposed vaccinees were limited because only 5 or 6 AZD1222 recipients were SARS-CoV-2 seropositive at baseline. Most participants were white British and females outnumbered males, and the authors suggested that clonal diversity may have been underestimated. Reportedly, almost half of the unique spike-specific TCRs recognized epitopes lying outside the regions that are mutated in the B.1.351 and B.1.1.7 variants. After two AZD1222 doses, spike-specific TCR breadth and depth were significantly higher than at day 0 and than in MenACWY recipients. Because no samples from the day 14 peak response were available, repertoires could be characterized only after the peak T cell response. The vaccine-associated CD4 TCRs covered the entire spike protein, and the dominant responses fell in regions 160-218 and 743-854.

This TCR came from an adult in good health. The source was peripheral blood, collected on day 0 of AZD1222 vaccination. The V gene is TRBV5-1 and the J gene is TRBJ2-5; confidence is insufficient to name the D gene. The CDR3 corresponds to CASSQNGAAIQETQYF. The DNA sequence is as follows: TGCGCCAGCAGCCAGAATGGCGCGGCAATCCAAGAGACCCAGTACTTC.